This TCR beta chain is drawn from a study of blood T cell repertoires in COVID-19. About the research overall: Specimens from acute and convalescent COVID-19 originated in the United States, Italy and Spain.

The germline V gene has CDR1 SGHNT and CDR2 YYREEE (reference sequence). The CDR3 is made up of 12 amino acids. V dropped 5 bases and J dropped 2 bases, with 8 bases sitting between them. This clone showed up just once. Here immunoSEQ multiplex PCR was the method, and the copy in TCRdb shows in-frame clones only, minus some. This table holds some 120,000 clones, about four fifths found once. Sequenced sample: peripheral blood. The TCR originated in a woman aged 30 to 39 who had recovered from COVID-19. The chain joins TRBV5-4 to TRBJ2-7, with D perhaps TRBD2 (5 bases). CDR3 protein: CASRADAYEQYF. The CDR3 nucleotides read TGTGCCAGCAGAGCGGACGCCTACGAGCAGTACTTC.